This T cell receptor (beta chain) emerged from a study of cytomegalovirus exposure and HLA in healthy donors. Across the study: Researchers found that approximately 80% of about 400 genotyped donors fell within the Caucasian-associated ancestry cluster. Overall study results and limits: Later on, a genetic analysis was performed. It linked a missense variant in DCLRE1C with V- and J-gene trimming of TCR beta.

With respect to this clone: The antigen is undetermined.

Each donor was nominally healthy when sampled (though unrecorded immune exposures were likely). PCR used 60 Vbeta primers and 13 Jbeta primers. TCRdb's table, derived via immunoSEQ multiplex PCR, lists solely in-frame clones and lacks some. In the table there are about 150,000 clones, 85% to 90% of which are singletons. V gave up 1 base and J gave up 1 base; unmatched junction bases: 8. Germline-derived CDR1 and CDR2 are LGHNA and YSLEER. The CDR3 has 20 residues. The TCR originated in a woman aged 30 to 39 in good health and CMV-seronegative. Sequencing used PBMCs. The gene calls are TRBV4-3 and TRBJ2-3, with TRBD2 matching over 16 bases. Here the CDR3 reads CASSQVFGTSGRVGTDTQYF. In DNA form, the CDR3 reads TGCGCCAGCAGCCAAGTTTTCGGGACTAGCGGGAGGGTGGGCACAGATACGCAGTATTTT.